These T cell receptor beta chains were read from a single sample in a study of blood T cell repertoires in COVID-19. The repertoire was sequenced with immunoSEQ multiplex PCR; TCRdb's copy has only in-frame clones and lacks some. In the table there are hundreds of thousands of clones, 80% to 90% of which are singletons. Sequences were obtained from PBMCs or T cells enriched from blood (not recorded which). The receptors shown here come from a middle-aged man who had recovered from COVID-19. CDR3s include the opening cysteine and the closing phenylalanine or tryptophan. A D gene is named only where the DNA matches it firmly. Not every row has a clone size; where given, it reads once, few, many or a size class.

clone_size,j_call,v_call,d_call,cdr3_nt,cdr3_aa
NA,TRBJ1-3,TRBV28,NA,TGTGCCAGCAGTGAGAAAAATGGAAACACCATATATTTT,CASSEKNGNTIYF
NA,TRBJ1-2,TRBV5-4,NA,TGTGCCAGCAGCTCTTCTGGCAGTTATGGCTACACCTTC,CASSSSGSYGYTF
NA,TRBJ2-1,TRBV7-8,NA,TGTGCCAGCAGCTTGGCTCGGGGGAACAATGAGCAGTTCTTC,CASSLARGNNEQFF
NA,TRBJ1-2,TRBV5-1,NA,TGCGCCAGCAGATCTCGAGCCGGAGGTCCCGATGGCTACACCTTC,CASRSRAGGPDGYTF
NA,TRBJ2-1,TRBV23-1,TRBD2,TGCGCCAGCAGTCAATCCCTTACTAGCGGGAACATAGAGCAGTTCTTC,CASSQSLTSGNIEQFF
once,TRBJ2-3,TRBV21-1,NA,TGTGCCAGCACCCCTAAAATGAAGACAGGGGGCACAGATACGCAGTATTTT,CASTPKMKTGGTDTQYF
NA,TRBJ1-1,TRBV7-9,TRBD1,TGTGCCAGCAGCTTCGCTCGACAGGGAGGAACTGAAGCTTTCTTT,CASSFARQGGTEAFF
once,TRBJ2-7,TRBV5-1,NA,TGCGCCAGCAGCGCAGGGGTTGCCTACGAGCAGTACTTC,CASSAGVAYEQYF
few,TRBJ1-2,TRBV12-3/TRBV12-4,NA,TGTGCCAGCAGTCCCCAGACAGGCCATGGCTACACCTTC,CASSPQTGHGYTF
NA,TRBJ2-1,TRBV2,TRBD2,TGTGCCAGCAGTGAGGGTATAGCGGGGGGCAATGAGCAGTTCTTC,CASSEGIAGGNEQFF
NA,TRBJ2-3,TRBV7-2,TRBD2,TGTGCCAGCAGCACCACACTAGCGGGGACGCAGTATTTT,CASSTTLAGTQYF
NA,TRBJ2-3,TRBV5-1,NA,TGCGCCAGCAGCTTGGGCTTGGAGGATACGCAGTATTTT,CASSLGLEDTQYF
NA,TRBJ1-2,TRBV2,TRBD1,TGTGCCAGCAAAGGAGGGGGCCTCGAGGGCTACACCTTC,CASKGGGLEGYTF
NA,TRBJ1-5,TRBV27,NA,TGTGCCAGCAGTTTAAGCGGGATCACCGACAATCAGCCCCAGCATTTT,CASSLSGITDNQPQHF
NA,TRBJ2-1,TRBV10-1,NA,TGCGCCAGCAGTGAGTCGACTAGTACCAATGAGCAGTTCTTC,CASSESTSTNEQFF
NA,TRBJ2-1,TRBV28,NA,TGTGCCAGCAGTTTTCTGGGGGCGGGCAATGAGCAGTTCTTC,CASSFLGAGNEQFF